This TCR beta chain was identified in a study of metastatic and nonmetastatic thyroid tumors. About the study: Repertoires of blood and of tissue (tumor or nodule) from malignant and benign thyroid patients were compared. General study results and limits: Malignant tumors reportedly showed significantly higher TCR beta diversity than benign nodules in both blood and tumor.

At least ten counts were recorded for this clone. Its specificity is not known. No treatment of any kind had been given to any patient before thyroid surgery. Germline lookup yields CDR1 ENHRY and CDR2 SYGVKD. Trimming pared 9 bases from V and 4 bases from J, leaving 10 bases between. The CDR3 runs to 12 residues. In the original workflow: It was from CDR3 differences across clinicopathological groups that a distant-metastasis classifier for papillary thyroid cancer was built. TCRdb re-called clones from the PCR reads using MiXCR. The V and J calls were not made by the authors but by TCRdb's processing. The table shows roughly 30,000 clones, with about 32% occurring only once.

The source of this sequence is a female donor with papillary thyroid cancer or a benign thyroid nodule (not recorded which). Some clones in this sample may be carry-over from other donors' samples. This chain links TRBV10-3 with TRBJ2-1; D unclear. The material sequenced was blood. The CDR3 loop reads CAIGSTYNEQFF. Here the CDR3 DNA reads TGTGCCATAGGCTCCACTTACAATGAGCAGTTCTTC.